This T cell receptor beta chain comes out of a study of shared clonotypes between healthy human individuals. Overall study results and limits: Specimens sampled were limited to blood, with tissue repertoires likely differing.

Notes on this clone: As yet, its antigen is unknown.

Naive CD4+ cells were CD45RA-selected; the remaining cells were memory. Per germline, CDR1 LNHDA and CDR2 SQIVND (reference sequence). The CDR3 consists of 12 residues. Trimming pared 4 bases from V and 8 bases from J, leaving 11 bases between. Original analysis: With immunoSEQ giving junction-only sequences and no quality scores, filtering differed. Only in-frame clones appear in the TCRdb table, and some are missing; sequencing was by immunoSEQ multiplex PCR. V and J calls and clone size are those listed in that table; D and trimming were worked out from the DNA. Among about 730,000 clones, 55% to 75% were seen once, and the ten largest hold more than 1.5%.

Sequenced input: memory CD4+ T cells sorted from blood. Subset given: CD45RA-negative fraction. The chain couples TRBV19 to TRBJ1-2; maybe TRBD1 (5 bases). The source is a woman in her twenties or thirties in good health. CDR3: CASSKGAGGYTF. For the CDR3, the DNA is TGTGCCAGTAGTAAAGGGGCCGGGGGCTACACCTTC. Based on the CDR3 plus reference TRBV19 and TRBJ1-2, the full variable domain is DGGITQSPKYLFRKEGQNVTLSCEQNLNHDAMYWYRQDPGQGLRLIYYSQIVNDFQKGDIAEGYSVSREKKESFPLTVTSAQKNPTAFYLCASSKGAGGYTFGSGTRLTVV.